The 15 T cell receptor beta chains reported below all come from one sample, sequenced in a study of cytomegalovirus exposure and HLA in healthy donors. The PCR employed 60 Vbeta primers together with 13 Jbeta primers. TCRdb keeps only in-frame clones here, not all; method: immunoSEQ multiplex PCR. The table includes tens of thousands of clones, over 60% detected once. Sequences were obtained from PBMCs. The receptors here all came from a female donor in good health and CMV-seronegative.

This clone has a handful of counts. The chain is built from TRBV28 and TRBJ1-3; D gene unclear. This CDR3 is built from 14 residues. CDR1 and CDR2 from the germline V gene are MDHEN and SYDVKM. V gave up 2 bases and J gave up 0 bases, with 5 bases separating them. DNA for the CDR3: TGTGCCAGCAGTTTACCCAGCTCTGGAAACACCATATATTTT. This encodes CASSLPSSGNTIYF.

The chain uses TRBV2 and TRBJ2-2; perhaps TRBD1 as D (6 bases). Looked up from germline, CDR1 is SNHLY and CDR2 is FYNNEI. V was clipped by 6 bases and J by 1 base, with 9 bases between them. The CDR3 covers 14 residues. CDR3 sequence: CASSPGQNTGELFF. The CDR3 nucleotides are TGTGCCAGCAGCCCGGGACAGAACACCGGGGAGCTGTTTTTT.

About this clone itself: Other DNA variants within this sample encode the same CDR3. The CDR3 DNA follows: TGCGCCAGCAGCGATGGGACAGGGAGTCAGCCCCAGCATTTT. Translated, it gives CASSDGTGSQPQHF. The rearrangement links TRBV5-1 to TRBJ1-5; 9 nucleotides agree with TRBD1. CDR1 and CDR2 (germline): SGHRS, YFSETQ. The CDR3 extends over 14 amino acids. J was trimmed by 6 bases and V by 4 bases; bases with no gene match: 5.

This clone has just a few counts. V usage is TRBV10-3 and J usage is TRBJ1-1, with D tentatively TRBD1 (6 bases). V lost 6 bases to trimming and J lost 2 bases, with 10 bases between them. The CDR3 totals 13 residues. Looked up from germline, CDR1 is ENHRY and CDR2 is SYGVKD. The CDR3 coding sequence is TGTGCCATCAGAGGGGGGGGTAACACTGAAGCTTTCTTT. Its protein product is CAIRGGGNTEAFF.

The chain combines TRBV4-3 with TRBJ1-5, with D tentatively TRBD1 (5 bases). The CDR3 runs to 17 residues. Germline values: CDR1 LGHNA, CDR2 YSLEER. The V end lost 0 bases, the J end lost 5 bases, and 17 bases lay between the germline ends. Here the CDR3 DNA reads TGCGCCAGCAGCCAAGAAGGCGCGTTGGGGCTTGATCAGCCCCAGCATTTT. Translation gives CASSQEGALGLDQPQHF.

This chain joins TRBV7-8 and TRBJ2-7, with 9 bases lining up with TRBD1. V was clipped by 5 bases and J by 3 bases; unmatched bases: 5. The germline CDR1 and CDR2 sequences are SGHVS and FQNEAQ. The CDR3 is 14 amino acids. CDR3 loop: CASSRRDRDYEQYF. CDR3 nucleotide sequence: TGTGCCAGCAGCCGCCGGGACAGGGACTACGAGCAGTACTTC.

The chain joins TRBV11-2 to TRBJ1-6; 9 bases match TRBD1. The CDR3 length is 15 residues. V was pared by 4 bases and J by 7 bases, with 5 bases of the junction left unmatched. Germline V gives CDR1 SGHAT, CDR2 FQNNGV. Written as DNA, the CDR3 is TGTGCCAGCAGCTCAAACAGGGGGCGGAATTCACCCCTCCACTTT. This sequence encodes CASSSNRGRNSPLHF.

CDR3 region: CAISGLPVGGQFSPLHF. DNA of the CDR3: TGTGCCATATCGGGACTCCCCGTCGGAGGTCAGTTTTCACCCCTCCACTTT. V is TRBV10-3 and J is TRBJ1-6; D is possibly TRBD1 (5 bases). The CDR3 sequence is 17 residues long. Per germline, CDR1 ENHRY and CDR2 SYGVKD. V was trimmed by 9 bases and J by 9 bases, leaving 27 bases between them.

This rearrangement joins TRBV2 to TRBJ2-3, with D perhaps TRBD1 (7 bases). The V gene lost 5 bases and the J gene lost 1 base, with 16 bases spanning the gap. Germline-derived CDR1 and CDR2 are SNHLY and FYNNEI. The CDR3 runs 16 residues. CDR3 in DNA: TGTGCCAGCAGTAGCGGAGGGGGCCACGGCACAGATACGCAGTATTTT. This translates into CASSSGGGHGTDTQYF.

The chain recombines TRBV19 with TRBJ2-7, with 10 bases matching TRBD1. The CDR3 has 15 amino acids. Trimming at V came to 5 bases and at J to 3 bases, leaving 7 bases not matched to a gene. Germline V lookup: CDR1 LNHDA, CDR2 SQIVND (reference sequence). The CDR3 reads CASSFSGQGNYEQYF. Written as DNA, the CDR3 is TGTGCCAGTAGTTTCTCGGGACAGGGGAACTACGAGCAGTACTTC.

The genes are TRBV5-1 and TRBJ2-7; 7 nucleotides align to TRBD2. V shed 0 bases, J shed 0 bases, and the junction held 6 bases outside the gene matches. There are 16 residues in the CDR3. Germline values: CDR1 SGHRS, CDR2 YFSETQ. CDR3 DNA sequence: TGCGCCAGCAGCTTGGGAATAGCGGGCCCCTCCTACGAGCAGTACTTC. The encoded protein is CASSLGIAGPSYEQYF.

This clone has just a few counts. The CDR3 DNA follows: TGTGCCAGCAGTCCCCCGTCGGTGGAGACCCAGTACTTC. Protein sequence: CASSPPSVETQYF. The chain links TRBV28 to TRBJ2-5; D call uncertain. The CDR3 spans 13 residues. V gave up 5 bases and J gave up 5 bases, with 12 bases separating them. Germline-derived CDR1 and CDR2 are MDHEN and SYDVKM.

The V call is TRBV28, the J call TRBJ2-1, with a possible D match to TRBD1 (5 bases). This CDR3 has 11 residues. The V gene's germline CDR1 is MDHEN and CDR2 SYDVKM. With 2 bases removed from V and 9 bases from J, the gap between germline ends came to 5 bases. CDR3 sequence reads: CASSLRGEQFF. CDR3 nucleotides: TGTGCCAGCAGTTTAAGGGGTGAGCAGTTCTTC. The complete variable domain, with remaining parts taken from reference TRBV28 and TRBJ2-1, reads DVKVTQSSRYLVKRTGEKVFLECVQDMDHENMFWYRQDPGLGLRLIYFSYDVKMKEKGDIPEGYSVSREKKERFSLILESASTNQTSMYLCASSLRGEQFFGPGTRLTVL.

CDR3 in DNA: TGTGCCAGCAGCTTAGATTCCAGGACTGAAGCTTTCTTT. The encoded protein is CASSLDSRTEAFF. This sequence joins TRBV7-3 and TRBJ1-1; D is undetermined. Germline V gives CDR1 SGHTA, CDR2 FQGTGA. The CDR3 is made up of 13 amino acids. Trimming pared 2 bases from V and 5 bases from J, leaving 9 bases between.

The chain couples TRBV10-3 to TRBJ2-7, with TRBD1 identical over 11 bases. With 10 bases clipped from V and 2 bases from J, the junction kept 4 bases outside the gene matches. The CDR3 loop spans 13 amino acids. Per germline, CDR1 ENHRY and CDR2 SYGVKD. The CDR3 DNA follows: TGTGCCACCGGGACAGGGGGAACCTACGAGCAGTACTTC. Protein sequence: CATGTGGTYEQYF.